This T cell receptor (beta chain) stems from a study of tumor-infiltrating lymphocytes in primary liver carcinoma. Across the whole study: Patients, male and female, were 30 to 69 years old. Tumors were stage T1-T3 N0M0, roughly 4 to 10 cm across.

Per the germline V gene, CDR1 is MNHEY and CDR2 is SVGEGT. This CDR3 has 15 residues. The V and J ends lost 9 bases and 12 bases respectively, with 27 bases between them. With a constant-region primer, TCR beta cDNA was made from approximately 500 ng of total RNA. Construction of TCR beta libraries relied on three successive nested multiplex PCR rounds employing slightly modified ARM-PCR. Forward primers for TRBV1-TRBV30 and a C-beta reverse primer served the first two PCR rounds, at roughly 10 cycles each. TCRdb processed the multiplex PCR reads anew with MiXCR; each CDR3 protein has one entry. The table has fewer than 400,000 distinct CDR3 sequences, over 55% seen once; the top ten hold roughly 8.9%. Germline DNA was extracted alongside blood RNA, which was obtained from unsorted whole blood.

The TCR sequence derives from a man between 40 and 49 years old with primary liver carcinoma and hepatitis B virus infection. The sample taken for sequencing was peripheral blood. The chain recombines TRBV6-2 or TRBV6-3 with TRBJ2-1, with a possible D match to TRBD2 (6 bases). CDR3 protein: CASRLTSGWFDGQFF. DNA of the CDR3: TGTGCCAGTCGGTTGACCAGCGGGTGGTTTGATGGGCAGTTCTTC.